A selection of T cell receptor beta chains follows, all from one sample in a study of blood T cell repertoires in COVID-19. This table comes from immunoSEQ multiplex PCR, and its TCRdb copy is limited to in-frame clones, with some not included. The table records roughly 60,000 clones, approximately 75% of them present only once. Sequenced material: peripheral blood. The receptor set was obtained from a man aged 80 or over with acute or convalescent COVID-19. The CDR3 runs from the conserved cysteine through the conserved F or W. Fields, in order: V gene, J gene, clone size, CDR3 protein. Expanded clones are given a class, and other clones once, few, many or no size at all.

V gene: TRBV4-1; J gene: TRBJ1-4; clone size: .; CDR3 protein: CASSQETPRGEKLFF
V gene: TRBV14; J gene: TRBJ2-7; clone size: .; CDR3 protein: CASSQRDRGPYEQYF
V gene: TRBV5-5; J gene: TRBJ2-2; clone size: .; CDR3 protein: CASSLAPGQGNTGELFF
V gene: TRBV5-6; J gene: TRBJ2-6; clone size: .; CDR3 protein: CASSAAGGAASGANVLTF
V gene: TRBV18; J gene: TRBJ1-6; clone size: few; CDR3 protein: CASSSDRGRHSPLHF
V gene: TRBV2; J gene: TRBJ1-1; clone size: .; CDR3 protein: CASRDGTAQAGSAEAFF
V gene: TRBV11-3; J gene: TRBJ2-3; clone size: .; CDR3 protein: CASSFRRTSGGNTDTQYF
V gene: TRBV2; J gene: TRBJ1-6; clone size: .; CDR3 protein: CASRKTNNSPLHF
V gene: TRBV20-1; J gene: TRBJ1-3; clone size: once; CDR3 protein: CSAIEGQRNTIYF
V gene: TRBV9; J gene: TRBJ1-1; clone size: .; CDR3 protein: CASSVSRTTDTEAFF